This T cell receptor (beta chain) derives from a study of T cells in Graves' hyperthyroidism and ophthalmopathy. Isolation of PBMCs was performed on about 10 ml fresh peripheral blood. Researchers took RNA transcripts and amplified the TCR beta CDR3 regions from them. The HTBI set primed first-round TCR CDR3 RT-PCR. TCRdb fed the multiplex PCR reads into MiXCR, producing one record per CDR3 protein. The sample has approximately 370,000 distinct CDR3 sequences, about 17% seen once. This clonotype was observed many times. Germline trimming cut 5 bases from V and 6 bases from J; bases unmatched to any gene: 6. This CDR3 region has 14 residues. The V gene's germline CDR1 is MDHEN and CDR2 SYDVKM.

The rearrangement uses TRBV28 and TRBJ2-1; 8 nucleotides line up with TRBD1. The specimen was blood. The sequence was obtained from a woman in her 30s with Graves' hyperthyroidism that later progressed to Graves' ophthalmopathy. The CDR3 is CASSTGRGLNEQFF. The CDR3 nucleotides read TGTGCCAGCAGTACCGGCAGGGGGCTCAATGAGCAGTTCTTC.